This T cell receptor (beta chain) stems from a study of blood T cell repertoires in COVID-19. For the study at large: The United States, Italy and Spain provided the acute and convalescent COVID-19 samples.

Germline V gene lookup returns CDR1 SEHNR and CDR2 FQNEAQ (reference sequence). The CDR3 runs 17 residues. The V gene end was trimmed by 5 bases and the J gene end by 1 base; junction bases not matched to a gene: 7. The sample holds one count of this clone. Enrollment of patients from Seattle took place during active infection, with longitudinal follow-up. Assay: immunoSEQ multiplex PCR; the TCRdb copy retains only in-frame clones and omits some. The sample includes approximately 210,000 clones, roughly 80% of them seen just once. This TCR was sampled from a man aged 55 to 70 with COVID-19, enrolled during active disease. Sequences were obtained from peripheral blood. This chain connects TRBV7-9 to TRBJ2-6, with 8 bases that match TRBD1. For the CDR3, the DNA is TGTGCCAGCAGCCCCGGACAGGGCCTTTCTGGGGCCAACGTCCTGACTTTC. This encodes CASSPGQGLSGANVLTF.